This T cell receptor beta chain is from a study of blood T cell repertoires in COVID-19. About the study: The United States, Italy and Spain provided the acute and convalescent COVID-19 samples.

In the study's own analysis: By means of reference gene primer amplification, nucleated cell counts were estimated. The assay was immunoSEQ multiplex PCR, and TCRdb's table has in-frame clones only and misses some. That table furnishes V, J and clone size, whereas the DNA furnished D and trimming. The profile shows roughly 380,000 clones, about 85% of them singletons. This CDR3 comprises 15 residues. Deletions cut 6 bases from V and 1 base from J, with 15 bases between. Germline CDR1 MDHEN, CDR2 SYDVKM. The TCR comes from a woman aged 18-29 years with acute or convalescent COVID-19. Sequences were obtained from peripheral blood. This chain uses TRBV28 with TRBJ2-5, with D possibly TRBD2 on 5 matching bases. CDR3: CASSHLSAPQETQYF. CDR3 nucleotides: TGTGCCAGCAGCCACCTTAGCGCGCCCCAAGAGACCCAGTACTTC.